This paragraph covers one T cell receptor beta chain sequence. These data originate in a study of blood T cell repertoires in COVID-19. Background on the study: PBMCs, B-cell-depleted T cells, or T cells were the source of the cDNA or gDNA that made up the material.

Clones were sequenced by immunoSEQ multiplex PCR, and TCRdb holds only the in-frame ones, with some missing. The sample holds hundreds of thousands of clones, around 89% seen once. Germline CDR1 and CDR2: SGHNT and YYREEE (reference sequence). This CDR3 comprises 15 residues. The V gene end was trimmed by 5 bases and the J gene end by 5 bases; junction bases not matched to a gene: 12. The sequence came from a man between 40 and 49 years old who had recovered from COVID-19. V gene TRBV5-4 combines with J gene TRBJ1-2; 7 bases agree with TRBD1. Specimen: PBMCs or T cells enriched from blood (not recorded which). CDR3 in DNA: TGTGCCAGCAGACCCTTTGACAGGGTCCTGTATGGCTACACCTTC. Its translation: CASRPFDRVLYGYTF. Based on the CDR3 plus reference TRBV5-4 and TRBJ1-2, the full variable domain is ETGVTQSPTHLIKTRGQQVTLRCSSQSGHNTVSWYQQALGQGPQFIFQYYREEENGRGNFPPRFSGLQFPNYSSELNVNALELDDSALYLCASRPFDRVLYGYTFGSGTRLTVV.